This is a list of T cell receptor beta chains from one sample in a study of cytomegalovirus exposure and HLA in healthy donors. Only in-frame clones appear in the TCRdb table, and some are missing; sequencing was by immunoSEQ multiplex PCR. In all, the sample yields around 210,000 clones. Material for sequencing was PBMCs. Source of these receptors: a girl aged 2 to 9 in good health and CMV-seropositive. CDR3s include the opening cysteine and the closing phenylalanine or tryptophan. Each record gives: D gene, V gene, CDR3 length, J gene, CDR3 DNA, CDR3 protein. A D gene is named only where the DNA matches it firmly.

>.|TRBV28|15|TRBJ2-7
TGTGCCAGCAGTCCGTATAGCGGACGGACTTTCGAGCAGTACTTC
CASSPYSGRTFEQYF
>.|TRBV19|13|TRBJ1-1
TGTGCCAGTACCGCCAGGATGAACACTGAAGCTTTCTTT
CASTARMNTEAFF
>TRBD1|TRBV29-1|15|TRBJ2-1
TGCAGCGTAGAGGGTACAGGGGTCACCTACAATGAGCAGTTCTTC
CSVEGTGVTYNEQFF
>TRBD1|TRBV5-4|15|TRBJ1-3
TGTGCCAGCAGCTCAGGGGGCAACTCTGGAAACACCATATATTTT
CASSSGGNSGNTIYF
>.|TRBV28|14|TRBJ1-2
TGTGCCAGCAGGCGTGGCGGGGAGGTATATGGCTACACCTTC
CASRRGGEVYGYTF
>TRBD1|TRBV28|18|TRBJ1-1
TGTGCCAGCAGTGATTGGGGGACAGGGCTAATACGTGACACTGAAGCTTTCTTT
CASSDWGTGLIRDTEAFF
>.|TRBV30|12|TRBJ1-1
TGTGCCTGGAAAGGGGTTGGCGGCGAAGCTTTCTTT
CAWKGVGGEAFF
>.|TRBV19|12|TRBJ1-5
TGTGCCAGTAGTCTTCAGTATCAGCCCCAGCATTTT
CASSLQYQPQHF
>TRBD1|TRBV6-1|14|TRBJ1-3
TGTGCCGCAGGGCTACAGGGGGCCCGAAACACCATATATTTT
CAAGLQGARNTIYF
>.|TRBV5-1|14|TRBJ1-2
TGCGCCAGCAGCCCGGGCGACAGCTACTATGGCTACACCTTC
CASSPGDSYYGYTF
>.|TRBV6-4|12|TRBJ2-2
TGTGCCACAAGGGAGGGGGCCGGGGAGCTGTTTTTT
CATREGAGELFF
>TRBD1|TRBV19|20|TRBJ1-4
TGTGCCAGTTTTTCGTATGGTGGGACAGGGAAAAAGTGGGCTAATGAAAAACTGTTTTTT
CASFSYGGTGKKWANEKLFF
>TRBD2|TRBV5-1|14|TRBJ2-5
TGCGCCAGCGGACTAGCGGGAGTGGGAGAGACCCAGTACTTC
CASGLAGVGETQYF
>.|TRBV27|15|TRBJ2-1
TGTGCCAGCAGTTTTGCACCTATAGCGATCAATGAGCAGTTCTTC
CASSFAPIAINEQFF
>TRBD1|TRBV14|16|TRBJ2-7
TGTGCCAGCAGCCAAGTCTGGCAGGGGGCGACCTACGAGCAGTACTTC
CASSQVWQGATYEQYF
>TRBD2|TRBV2|15|TRBJ2-2
TGTGCCAGCAGTGGTCGAGGACTAGGGACCGGGGAGCTGTTTTTT
CASSGRGLGTGELFF
>.|TRBV13|15|TRBJ2-7
TGTGCCAGCAGCCCCACTGCGGGGGCCCCCTACGAGCAGTACTTC
CASSPTAGAPYEQYF
>.|TRBV18|16|TRBJ2-3
TGTGCCAGCTCACCACTTTCTACAGGGTTTGGAGATACGCAGTATTTT
CASSPLSTGFGDTQYF
>.|TRBV18|13|TRBJ2-3
TGTGCCAGCTCACTCGGGAGCACAGATACGCAGTATTTT
CASSLGSTDTQYF
>.|TRBV28|19|TRBJ2-2
TGTGCCAGCAGTTCCCCACGGGGTTTAGCGGAGAATGGGGGCGGGGAGCTGTTTTTT
CASSSPRGLAENGGGELFF
>TRBD2|TRBV9|14|TRBJ2-5
TGTGCCAGCAGCCAAGGGACTATCCTCGAGACCCAGTACTTC
CASSQGTILETQYF
>.|TRBV5-1|14|TRBJ1-4
TGCGCCAGCAGCTTGGCCGTGGCCCCCCAAAAACTGTTTTTT
CASSLAVAPQKLFF
>TRBD1|TRBV19|15|TRBJ2-2
TGTGCCAGTAGTATCCAGGACAGGGCCATCGGGGAGCTGTTTTTT
CASSIQDRAIGELFF
>.|TRBV28|12|TRBJ1-1
TGTGCCAGCAGCTCGGGGAACACTGAAGCTTTCTTT
CASSSGNTEAFF
>.|TRBV7-3|12|TRBJ1-1
TGTGCCAGCAGCTTCGGGGACACTGAAGCTTTCTTT
CASSFGDTEAFF
>TRBD1|TRBV6-6|15|TRBJ2-7
TGTGCCAGCAGTCCCGGACAGGGGGCTGTCTACGAGCAGTACTTC
CASSPGQGAVYEQYF
>.|TRBV4-1|14|TRBJ2-5
TGCGCCAGCAGCCAAGATCCCGGTCAAGAGACCCAGTACTTC
CASSQDPGQETQYF
>.|TRBV19|14|TRBJ2-7
TGTGCCAGTAGTATGGACAGAGATTTCTACGAGCAGTACTTC
CASSMDRDFYEQYF
>.|TRBV11-1|15|TRBJ1-4
TGTGCCAGCAGCTTCAGGGTTGCAACTAATGAAAAACTGTTTTTT
CASSFRVATNEKLFF
>TRBD2|TRBV29-1|16|TRBJ2-7
TGCAGCGTCACTCCGGGACTAGCGGGAGTCAACTACGAGCAGTACTTC
CSVTPGLAGVNYEQYF
>.|TRBV7-3|15|TRBJ2-1
TGTGCCAGCAGCTCGATACCGGGATCTTACAATGAGCAGTTCTTC
CASSSIPGSYNEQFF
>.|TRBV19|13|TRBJ2-3
TGTGCCAGTGCGGACGGGGAGCCAGATACGCAGTATTTT
CASADGEPDTQYF
>.|TRBV9|17|TRBJ1-1
TGTGCCAGCAGTAATAACAGGGACCCCTCTATGAACACTGAAGCTTTCTTT
CASSNNRDPSMNTEAFF
>.|TRBV5-1|15|TRBJ2-3
TGCGCCAGCAGCCCCCTGGGTGGGCCCACAGATACGCAGTATTTT
CASSPLGGPTDTQYF
>TRBD2|TRBV12-5|16|TRBJ2-1
TGTGCTAGTGGTCCCGGACTAGCGGGAGGGCCCGATGAGCAGTTCTTC
CASGPGLAGGPDEQFF
>TRBD1|TRBV19|16|TRBJ2-6
TGTGCCAGTACCTTCACAGGGGGGTCTGGGGCCAACGTCCTGACTTTC
CASTFTGGSGANVLTF
>TRBD1|TRBV2|14|TRBJ1-1
TGTGCCAGCAGTCCCCCAGGGGGCGGGACTGAAGCTTTCTTT
CASSPPGGGTEAFF
>.|TRBV18|13|TRBJ1-1
TGTGCCAGCTCACGGACAGTGAACACTGAAGCTTTCTTT
CASSRTVNTEAFF
>.|TRBV27|13|TRBJ2-2
TGTGCCAGCAGTTTATTTAGGGGCGGGGAGCTGTTTTTT
CASSLFRGGELFF
>.|TRBV19|13|TRBJ1-5
TGTGCCAGTTCGGGGGTAGGGCGCCAGCCCCAGCATTTT
CASSGVGRQPQHF
>.|TRBV7-6|16|TRBJ2-1
TGTGCCAGCAGCCCAATAGCGGTGAGCTCCTACAATGAGCAGTTCTTC
CASSPIAVSSYNEQFF
>.|TRBV28|14|TRBJ2-7
TGTGCCAGCAGTTTCAGACTGCCCTCCTACGAGCAGTACTTC
CASSFRLPSYEQYF